The 27 T cell receptor beta chains given below trace back to one sample, sequenced in a study of STAT3 mutations in large granular lymphocyte leukemia. Method: immunoSEQ multiplex PCR; TCRdb's copy keeps in-frame clones and lacks some. The sample includes under 2,500 clones. Points from the study as a whole: At least one immunodominant TCR beta clonotype appeared in every T-cell large granular lymphocyte leukemia patient.

The antigens of these receptors remain unknown. Sequenced input: PBMCs. The receptors were gathered from a human donor with T large granular lymphocyte leukemia. The donor label of this sample is uncertain. Some clones in this sample may be carry-over from other donors' samples.

According to its frequency, this clone is medium-sized. Likely a read error: the CDR3 ends without its conserved phenylalanine or tryptophan. The limits of the CDR3 on the DNA are not certain, so only TCRdb's listed CDR3 is given. J is TRBJ1-1 and V is TRBV29-1; TRBD1 is taken as the D call from the table, unchecked against the DNA. Both ends counted, the CDR3 spans 10 residues. The V gene's germline CDR1 is SQVTM and CDR2 ANQGSEA. CDR3: CSVRFEQATE.

About this clone: Lacking the conserved final phenylalanine or tryptophan, this CDR3 likely reflects a read error. The limits of the CDR3 on the DNA are not certain, so only TCRdb's listed CDR3 is given. The chain combines TRBV30 with TRBJ2-3; the D segment call TRBD2 is taken from the table without a DNA check. 10 amino acids form the CDR3, both terminal residues included. The germline V gene has CDR1 GTSNPN and CDR2 SVGIG (reference sequence). The CDR3 protein is CAWSLGTPDT.

Note on this clone: This likely comes from a read error, as the CDR3 has no conserved phenylalanine or tryptophan at its end. The DNA is omitted, as the CDR3 cannot be located on it reliably, and the CDR3 follows TCRdb's listing. The chain employs TRBV7-9 and TRBJ2-1; TRBD1, the D gene given by the table, was not confirmed from the DNA. Germline CDR1 and CDR2: SEHNR and FQNEAQ (reference sequence). The CDR3 is 9 amino acids in total, end residues counted. The CDR3 is CASSPAGRP.

On this clone itself: Without the conserved terminal phenylalanine or tryptophan, this CDR3 likely stems from a read error. The limits of the CDR3 on the DNA are not certain, so only TCRdb's listed CDR3 is given. The chain uses TRBV7-8 and TRBJ1-5; no check of the table's D call, TRBD1, against the DNA was made. Germline values: CDR1 SGHVS, CDR2 FQNEAQ. The CDR3 is 10 residues long, ends included. This chain's CDR3 is CASSLLKVQP.

Frequency places this clone as medium-sized (0.01 to 0.1%). As the CDR3 is not closed by the conserved phenylalanine or tryptophan, this likely results from a read error. It is unclear where the CDR3 begins or ends on the DNA, so no DNA is shown, and the CDR3 is as TCRdb lists it. The chain joins TRBV18 to TRBJ2-1; the table's D call, TRBD2, was not checked against the DNA. The CDR3 is 13 residues long, counting both termini. The germline gives CDR1 KGHSH, CDR2 LQKENI. The CDR3 sequence is CASSPLAGGGYNE.

About this clone: Given the absence of the conserved phenylalanine or tryptophan at the CDR3 end, a read error is likely. The DNA is omitted, as the CDR3 cannot be located on it reliably, and the CDR3 follows TCRdb's listing. This chain connects TRBV19 to TRBJ2-1; the D call in the table, TRBD2, was not verified against the DNA. The CDR3 is 12 amino acids long, termini counted. The germline V gene has CDR1 LNHDA and CDR2 SQIVND (reference sequence). The CDR3 spells CASSIDGGAGNE.

With regard to this clone: Without the conserved terminal phenylalanine or tryptophan, this CDR3 likely stems from a read error. The limits of the CDR3 on the DNA are not certain, so only TCRdb's listed CDR3 is given. The V call is TRBV29-1, the J call TRBJ2-7; no check of the table's D call, TRBD1, against the DNA was made. The V gene's germline CDR1 is SQVTM and CDR2 ANQGSEA. The CDR3 sequence runs 9 residues, both termini included. CDR3 amino acids: CSAGQDSYE.

Details on this clone: The CDR3 does not end in the conserved phenylalanine or tryptophan, so this is likely a read error. It is unclear where the CDR3 begins or ends on the DNA, so no DNA is shown, and the CDR3 is as TCRdb lists it. V gene TRBV5-1 combines with J gene TRBJ1-3; TRBD1 is the table's D call and was not checked against the DNA. Germline CDR1 and CDR2: SGHRS and YFSETQ. The CDR3 length is 10 residues, termini included. CDR3 region: CASRAHSGNT.

On this clone itself: This is likely a read error, given that the CDR3 carries no conserved phenylalanine or tryptophan at its end. It is unclear where the CDR3 begins or ends on the DNA, so no DNA is shown, and the CDR3 is as TCRdb lists it. V gene TRBV19 combines with J gene TRBJ1-2. In germline, CDR1 is LNHDA, CDR2 SQIVND (reference sequence). From its first to its last residue, the CDR3 has 10 amino acids. CDR3 amino acids: CASSILFNYG.

As for this clone: The CDR3 carries no conserved terminal phenylalanine or tryptophan, so it likely arises from a read error. No DNA is shown, since the ends of the CDR3 on it are uncertain; the CDR3 is the one TCRdb lists. The chain couples TRBV18 to TRBJ2-1; whether TRBD2, the table's D call, matches the DNA was not checked. Germline V gives CDR1 KGHSH, CDR2 LQKENI. The CDR3 sequence runs 10 residues, both termini included. The CDR3 loop is CASSSSGGNE.

By frequency, this clone is medium-sized. The missing conserved phenylalanine or tryptophan at the end of this CDR3 makes a read error likely. No DNA is shown, since the ends of the CDR3 on it are uncertain; the CDR3 is the one TCRdb lists. The chain employs TRBV5-1 and TRBJ2-1; the table's D gene call, TRBD1, was not cross checked with the DNA. The V gene's germline CDR1 is SGHRS and CDR2 YFSETQ. The CDR3 is 9 residues long, ends included. The CDR3: CASAREGYE.

Turning to this clone: A read error is likely, as this CDR3 ends without the conserved phenylalanine or tryptophan. Because the CDR3's place on the DNA is in doubt, the DNA is left out and the CDR3 is given as listed by TCRdb. The rearrangement joins TRBV11-2 to TRBJ1-2; the table assigns TRBD1, which was not confirmed against the DNA. Germline assignment: CDR1 SGHAT and CDR2 FQNNGV. The CDR3 spans 12 amino acids, including both terminal residues. CDR3 sequence reads: CASSPRAGENYG.

A word on this clone: Because it lacks the conserved phenylalanine or tryptophan at the end, this CDR3 is likely a read error. The DNA is omitted, as the CDR3 cannot be located on it reliably, and the CDR3 follows TCRdb's listing. The genes are TRBV5-1 and TRBJ1-3; the tabulated D call, TRBD1, remains unverified against the DNA. Germline CDR1 reads SGHRS; CDR2 reads YFSETQ. From its first to its last residue, the CDR3 has 13 amino acids. This chain's CDR3 is CASSLGQGTIGNT.

Regarding this clone: Likely a read error: the CDR3 ends without its conserved phenylalanine or tryptophan. No DNA is shown, since the ends of the CDR3 on it are uncertain; the CDR3 is the one TCRdb lists. The V and J genes are TRBV7-8 and TRBJ1-2; the DNA was not compared with TRBD1, the D call given in the table. CDR1 is SGHVS and CDR2 is FQNEAQ in the germline V gene. The CDR3 region is 12 residues in length, termini included. The CDR3 spells CASSSGTATNYG.

A remark on this clone: This likely comes from a read error, as the CDR3 has no conserved phenylalanine or tryptophan at its end. Because the CDR3's place on the DNA is in doubt, the DNA is left out and the CDR3 is given as listed by TCRdb. The chain combines TRBV5-1 with TRBJ1-3; the DNA was not used to check the table's D call, TRBD1. Germline V gene lookup returns CDR1 SGHRS and CDR2 YFSETQ. The CDR3 region is 12 residues in length, termini included. This CDR3 reads CASSMMTGAGNT.

About this clone itself: The missing conserved phenylalanine or tryptophan at the end of this CDR3 makes a read error likely. The DNA is left out, because the CDR3 cannot be placed on it with certainty; the CDR3 is given as TCRdb lists it. This chain uses TRBV11-2 with TRBJ2-5; the table calls TRBD2, which could not be checked here. Germline CDR1 is SGHAT and CDR2 is FQNNGV. The CDR3 extends over 12 residues, inclusive of both ends. CDR3: CASSLGTSRFQT.

As concerns this clone: This likely comes from a read error, as the CDR3 has no conserved phenylalanine or tryptophan at its end. The limits of the CDR3 on the DNA are not certain, so only TCRdb's listed CDR3 is given. The rearrangement joins TRBV7-2 to TRBJ2-1; TRBD1 is the table's D call and was not checked against the DNA. The CDR3 numbers 11 amino acids, ends counted. CDR1 and CDR2 (germline): SGHTA, FQGNSA. CDR3 protein: CASSLGQGRNE.

As for this clone: Likely a read error: the CDR3 ends without its conserved phenylalanine or tryptophan. The DNA is omitted, as the CDR3 cannot be located on it reliably, and the CDR3 follows TCRdb's listing. The gene calls are TRBV5-1 and TRBJ2-5; the table gives TRBD1 as D, unverified against the DNA. From its first to its last residue, the CDR3 has 11 amino acids. The germline V gene has CDR1 SGHRS and CDR2 YFSETQ. CDR3 sequence reads: CASSTGHPQET.

Turning to this clone: The final CDR3 position lacks the conserved phenylalanine or tryptophan, pointing to a likely read error. No DNA is shown, since the ends of the CDR3 on it are uncertain; the CDR3 is the one TCRdb lists. The V gene is TRBV13, the J gene TRBJ2-1; TRBD1, as called in the table, went unchecked against the DNA. The germline V gene has CDR1 PRHDT and CDR2 FYEKMQ (reference sequence). The CDR3 comprises 13 residues, both ends counted. CDR3 sequence reads: CASSPPGTDSYNE.

Concerning this clone itself: Because it lacks the conserved phenylalanine or tryptophan at the end, this CDR3 is likely a read error. Because the CDR3's place on the DNA is in doubt, the DNA is left out and the CDR3 is given as listed by TCRdb. The chain joins TRBV5-1 to TRBJ1-3; TRBD1 is taken as the D call from the table, unchecked against the DNA. Inclusive of both ends, the CDR3 amounts to 13 amino acids. Germline values: CDR1 SGHRS, CDR2 YFSETQ. The CDR3 is CASSLGHPSSGNT.

Note on this clone: Likely a read error: the CDR3 ends without its conserved phenylalanine or tryptophan. The DNA is left out, because the CDR3 cannot be placed on it with certainty; the CDR3 is given as TCRdb lists it. The chain uses TRBV4-2 and TRBJ2-1; the D segment call TRBD2 is taken from the table without a DNA check. The CDR3 sequence runs 13 residues, both termini included. From germline, CDR1 is LGHNA and CDR2 YNFKEQ. Here the CDR3 reads CASSGGLAGGANE.

A note on this clone: The CDR3 does not end in the conserved phenylalanine or tryptophan, so this is likely a read error. No DNA is shown, since the ends of the CDR3 on it are uncertain; the CDR3 is the one TCRdb lists. V is TRBV19 and J is TRBJ1-5; the tabulated D call, TRBD1, remains unverified against the DNA. Germline CDR1 LNHDA, CDR2 SQIVND (reference sequence). Including both end residues, the CDR3 is 10 amino acids long. The CDR3 here is CASSMDKNQP.

A remark on this clone: The conserved final phenylalanine or tryptophan is absent from the CDR3, which likely points to a read error. The DNA is left out, because the CDR3 cannot be placed on it with certainty; the CDR3 is given as TCRdb lists it. This sequence joins TRBV2 and TRBJ2-7; the D call in the table, TRBD1, was not verified against the DNA. Germline values: CDR1 SNHLY, CDR2 FYNNEI. The CDR3 contains 10 residues when both ends are counted. The CDR3 region is CASSDGVTAE.

Remarks on this clone: Likely a read error: the CDR3 ends without its conserved phenylalanine or tryptophan. No DNA is shown, since the ends of the CDR3 on it are uncertain; the CDR3 is the one TCRdb lists. The chain combines TRBV19 with TRBJ2-1; no DNA check was done on the table's D call, TRBD2. The CDR3 totals 12 residues, both ends included. Germline-derived CDR1 and CDR2 are LNHDA and SQIVND (reference sequence). The CDR3 loop is CASSTGEGLRDE.

Turning to this clone: Since no conserved phenylalanine or tryptophan closes the CDR3, a read error is the likely cause. It is unclear where the CDR3 begins or ends on the DNA, so no DNA is shown, and the CDR3 is as TCRdb lists it. The rearrangement uses TRBV5-1 and TRBJ2-3; TRBD2 is taken as the D call from the table, unchecked against the DNA. CDR1 is SGHRS and CDR2 is YFSETQ in the germline V gene. The CDR3 length equals 12 residues, ends included. This CDR3 reads CASSLFSVGPDT.

As for this clone: The CDR3 carries no conserved terminal phenylalanine or tryptophan, so it likely arises from a read error. The DNA is left out, because the CDR3 cannot be placed on it with certainty; the CDR3 is given as TCRdb lists it. The genes are TRBV19 and TRBJ2-3; the DNA was not used to check the table's D call, TRBD1. From germline, CDR1 is LNHDA and CDR2 SQIVND (reference sequence). The CDR3 numbers 13 amino acids, ends counted. The CDR3 region is CASSDTGGSSTDT.

With regard to this clone: Because it lacks the conserved phenylalanine or tryptophan at the end, this CDR3 is likely a read error. Because the CDR3's place on the DNA is in doubt, the DNA is left out and the CDR3 is given as listed by TCRdb. The rearrangement links TRBV5-5 to TRBJ2-5; the tabulated D call, TRBD1, remains unverified against the DNA. The CDR3 is 12 residues long, counting both termini. The V gene's germline CDR1 is SGHKS and CDR2 YYEKEE (reference sequence). CDR3: CASSTPSDFQET.